The 20 T cell receptor beta chains below come from one sample, sequenced in a study of shared clonotypes between healthy human individuals. Only in-frame clones appear in the TCRdb table, and some are missing; sequencing was by immunoSEQ multiplex PCR. The sample holds fewer than 550,000 clones, over 60% seen once. Material for sequencing was PBMCs. These receptors all come from a woman aged 40 to 50 in good health. Some clones in this sample may be carry-over from other donors' samples.

The J gene is TRBJ1-6, the V gene TRBV30; D might be TRBD1 (6 bases). The germline V gene has CDR1 GTSNPN and CDR2 SVGIG (reference sequence). The CDR3 sequence is 13 residues long. V lost 1 base, J lost 11 bases, and 12 bases lay in between. Here the CDR3 DNA reads TGTGCCTGGAGTGAGGGGGAGGTGCCACCCCTCCACTTT. Amino acid sequence: CAWSEGEVPPLHF. Based on the CDR3 plus reference TRBV30 and TRBJ1-6, the full variable domain is SQTIHQWPATLVQPVGSPLSLECTVEGTSNPNLYWYRQAAGRGLQLLFYSVGIGQISSEVPQNLSASRPQDRQFILSSKKLLLSDSGFYLCAWSEGEVPPLHFGNGTRLTVT.

This clone was seen more than once but under ten times. This chain connects TRBV6-1 to TRBJ2-3; D may match TRBD1 or TRBD2 (5 bases each). Germline V lookup: CDR1 MNHNS, CDR2 SASEGT. There are 15 residues in the CDR3. V was cut by 1 base and J by 2 bases, with 10 bases left in between. The CDR3 is CASSEVGTITDTQYF. Here the CDR3 DNA reads TGTGCCAGCAGTGAAGTGGGGACCATCACAGATACGCAGTATTTT.

The chain employs TRBV5-1 and TRBJ2-7; D tentatively reads TRBD1 or TRBD2 (5 bases each). This CDR3 has 15 amino acids. V dropped 0 bases and J dropped 2 bases, with 12 bases sitting between them. From germline, CDR1 is SGHRS and CDR2 YFSETQ. CDR3 sequence (DNA): TGCGCCAGCAGCTTGGAATCCGGGGCCACCTACGAGCAGTACTTC. Translation gives CASSLESGATYEQYF.

The chain uses TRBV5-1 and TRBJ2-7; 7 nucleotides match TRBD1. V shed 4 bases, J shed 3 bases, and the junction held 4 bases outside the gene matches. This CDR3 region has 13 residues. Germline loops: CDR1 SGHRS, CDR2 YFSETQ. In DNA, the CDR3 is TGCGCCAGCAGCCGCGGACAGGACTACGAGCAGTACTTC. Translation gives CASSRGQDYEQYF.

V usage is TRBV10-2 and J usage is TRBJ2-7; perhaps TRBD2 as D (5 bases). Germline loops: CDR1 WSHSY, CDR2 SAAADI. The CDR3 has 13 amino acids. Trimming took off 8 bases at V and 5 bases at J, with 16 bases between the two ends. For the CDR3, the DNA is TGCGCCAGCCGGACGGGCATGCGGGACGAGCAGTACTTC. Its translation is CASRTGMRDEQYF.

The sample holds a few counts of this clone. The CDR3 DNA is TGTGCCAGCAGCTTCGTTAGCGGGAGGGGCTACAATGAGCAGTTCTTC. Residues: CASSFVSGRGYNEQFF. This chain links TRBV7-2 with TRBJ2-1; 11 bases agree with TRBD2. This CDR3 is 16 amino acids long. V dropped 3 bases and J dropped 3; count of bases not matched to a gene: 4. Germline CDR1 is SGHTA and CDR2 is FQGNSA.

V is TRBV7-6 and J is TRBJ2-1; the D gene is possibly TRBD2 (5 bases). Germline CDR1 reads SGHVS; CDR2 reads FNYEAQ. V was cut by 1 base and J by 6 bases, with 13 bases left in between. The CDR3 loop spans 15 amino acids. CDR3 bases: TGTGCCAGCAGCTTAGAGTTAGCGCGACTCAATGAGCAGTTCTTC. Translating gives CASSLELARLNEQFF.

V and J are TRBV5-1 and TRBJ2-3, with D tentatively TRBD1 (5 bases). The V end lost 2 bases, the J end lost 2 bases, and 9 bases lay between the germline ends. The germline V gene encodes CDR1 SGHRS and CDR2 YFSETQ. CDR3 length: 14 amino acids. This CDR3 reads CASSLQESTDTQYF. CDR3 sequence (DNA): TGCGCCAGCAGCTTACAGGAGTCCACAGATACGCAGTATTTT. The variable domain in full, with the rest retrieved from reference TRBV5-1 and TRBJ2-3, is KAGVTQTPRYLIKTRGQQVTLSCSPISGHRSVSWYQQTPGQGLQFLFEYFSETQRNKGNFPGRFSGRQFSNSRSEMNVSTLELGDSALYLCASSLQESTDTQYFGPGTRLTVL.

The V gene is TRBV4-3, the J gene TRBJ2-7, with 9 bases fitting TRBD2. This CDR3 region has 16 residues. Germline lookup yields CDR1 LGHNA and CDR2 YSLEER. V was pared by 0 bases and J by 3 bases, with 6 bases of the junction left unmatched. CDR3 loop: CASSQDVGTSSYEQYF. DNA for the CDR3: TGCGCCAGCAGCCAAGATGTCGGGACTAGCAGCTACGAGCAGTACTTC.

This rearrangement joins TRBV28 to TRBJ1-2, with D possibly TRBD1 on 5 matching bases. V lost 5 bases and J 0 bases, leaving 13 bases between the germline ends. The CDR3 covers 15 residues. Germline V gene sequence: CDR1 MDHEN, CDR2 SYDVKM. The CDR3 region has the DNA TGTGCCAGCAGTCCCCGAATGACAGCTAACTATGGCTACACCTTC. This codes for CASSPRMTANYGYTF.

As regards this clone: Possible read error: a much larger clone is one base away. This chain joins TRBV7-3 and TRBJ2-2; D is undetermined. This CDR3 spans 12 amino acids. With 3 bases removed from V and 2 bases from J, the gap between germline ends came to 1 base. Per germline, CDR1 SGHTA and CDR2 FQGTGA. CDR3 nucleotides: TGTGCCAGCAGCTTTAACACCGGGGAGCTGTTTTTT. The encoded protein is CASSFNTGELFF.

The chain links TRBV4-1 to TRBJ1-1; no clear D gene. V dropped 4 bases and J dropped 5 bases, with 17 bases sitting between them. CDR3 size: 15 residues. CDR1 and CDR2 from the germline V gene are MGHRA and YSYEKL. CDR3 sequence: CASSPNRGGRTEAFF. The CDR3 bases are TGCGCCAGCAGCCCGAACCGGGGAGGGCGGACTGAAGCTTTCTTT.

This clone has just one count. The chain is built from TRBV6-6 and TRBJ1-5; no reliable D call. This CDR3 comprises 15 residues. CDR1 is MNHNY, CDR2 SVGAGI, per germline (reference sequence). Between the trimmed V and J ends, which lost 0 bases and 0 bases, there was a span of 6 bases. The CDR3 DNA is TGTGCCAGCAGTTACTCGTGGGATAGCAATCAGCCCCAGCATTTT. Translated: CASSYSWDSNQPQHF.

Ten or more counts support this clone. This chain links TRBV7-3 with TRBJ2-3, with 7 bases matching TRBD2. The CDR3 runs to 14 residues. Germline trimming cut 4 bases from V and 2 bases from J; bases unmatched to any gene: 3. The germline CDR1 and CDR2 sequences are SGHTA and FQGTGA. The chain's CDR3 is CASSSGTTTDTQYF. The CDR3 nucleotides are TGTGCCAGCAGCTCCGGGACTACCACAGATACGCAGTATTTT.

This clone has just one count. This specimen includes other DNA sequences encoding the same CDR3. The rearrangement uses TRBV5-1 and TRBJ2-5; 9 positions match TRBD1. This CDR3 is 15 amino acids long. Per the germline V gene, CDR1 is SGHRS and CDR2 is YFSETQ. Unmatched junction bases numbered 6, after V lost 1 base and J lost 5 bases. The CDR3 DNA reads TGCGCCAGCAGCTTGCAAACAGGGGGCGGGGAGACCCAGTACTTC. This encodes CASSLQTGGGETQYF.

The gene calls are TRBV7-9 and TRBJ2-5, with 7 bases aligning to TRBD1. The length of the CDR3 is 15 residues. The V segment lost 0 bases and the J segment 4 bases; nucleotides outside the gene matches: 5. CDR1 is SEHNR and CDR2 is FQNEAQ in the germline V gene (reference sequence). CDR3 in DNA: TGTGCCAGCAGCTTAGCAGGGGGCGCGGGAGAGACCCAGTACTTC. Protein sequence: CASSLAGGAGETQYF.

About this clone: One end of the junction does not line up with germline, which may come from a read error. Other DNA sequences in this specimen translate into the identical CDR3. The rearrangement links TRBV5-4 to TRBJ1-2; D gene ambiguous. CDR1 is SGHNT, CDR2 YYREEE, per germline (reference sequence). This CDR3 has 15 amino acids. The CDR3 loop is CASSSEEDFNYGYTF. The CDR3 nucleotides are TGTGCCAGCAGCTCTGAGGAGGATTTTAACTATGGCTACACCTTT.

This sequence joins TRBV28 and TRBJ2-1; no clear D. V lost 2 bases to trimming and J lost 9 bases, with 11 bases between them. This CDR3 is 13 amino acids long. The germline CDR1 and CDR2 sequences are MDHEN and SYDVKM. The CDR3 spells CASSLPHYGEQFF. CDR3 sequence (DNA): TGTGCCAGCAGTTTACCCCATTACGGTGAGCAGTTCTTC.

The V gene is TRBV28, the J gene TRBJ2-3, with TRBD2 matching over 8 bases. CDR3 length: 18 residues. Germline V CDR1 and CDR2: MDHEN, SYDVKM. V was pared by 5 bases and J by 4 bases, with 17 bases of the junction left unmatched. CDR3 residues: CASSQGLVSRHSSDTQYF. The CDR3 DNA follows: TGTGCCAGCAGTCAGGGACTAGTTTCGAGGCACAGTTCAGATACGCAGTATTTT.

V usage is TRBV11-2 and J usage is TRBJ2-2, with D hard to call. The CDR3 extends over 14 amino acids. Germline CDR1 SGHAT, CDR2 FQNNGV. V lost 3 bases and J lost 1, with 6 bases in between. CDR3 protein: CASSFSGNTGELFF. CDR3 DNA: TGTGCCAGCAGCTTTTCGGGGAACACCGGGGAGCTGTTTTTT.